These T cell receptor beta chains were read from a single sample in a study of radiotherapy plus CTLA-4 blockade in lung cancer. The repertoire was sequenced with immunoSEQ multiplex PCR; TCRdb's copy has only in-frame clones and lacks some. The sample carries about 88,000 clones, about two thirds recorded once. The specimen was peripheral blood, collected from a patient treated with radiotherapy plus ipilimumab. These receptors originate from a human donor with non-small cell lung cancer that progressed on radiotherapy plus ipilimumab. Each CDR3 is given with its conserved first and last residue. A D gene is named only where the DNA matches it firmly. The listing skips clone size in some rows; elsewhere it reads once, few, many or a size class.

>few|TRBV19|TRBJ2-1|.
CASSLGRGSSYNEQFF
TGTGCCAGTAGTTTGGGCCGGGGGAGCTCCTACAATGAGCAGTTCTTC
>few|TRBV6-4|TRBJ2-1|.
CASSDWAKNEQFF
TGTGCCAGCAGTGACTGGGCAAAAAATGAGCAGTTCTTC
>.|TRBV5-5|TRBJ1-1|.
CASSPTDGFFF
TGTGCCAGCAGCCCGACGGACGGGTTTTTCTTT
>.|TRBV6-5|TRBJ1-6|.
CASSESHSPLHF
TGTGCCAGCAGTGAGTCCCATTCACCCCTCCACTTT
>.|TRBV19|TRBJ2-7|.
CASSPDPGDEPYEQYF
TGTGCCAGTAGTCCGGACCCCGGGGATGAACCCTACGAGCAGTACTTC
>many|TRBV6-1|TRBJ1-5|.
CASRPSGVHQPQHF
TGTGCCAGCAGACCCAGTGGTGTGCATCAGCCCCAGCATTTT
>.|TRBV27|TRBJ2-7|.
CASSLGSGGEQYF
TGTGCCAGCAGTTTAGGGTCCGGTGGCGAGCAGTACTTC
>.|TRBV5-4|TRBJ1-2|.
CASLPPQEAYGYTF
TGTGCCAGCCTGCCTCCACAGGAGGCCTATGGCTACACCTTC
>.|TRBV28|TRBJ2-3|TRBD1
CASSAQGAWGDTQYF
TGTGCCAGCAGTGCACAGGGGGCTTGGGGAGATACGCAGTATTTT
>.|TRBV4-3|TRBJ2-6|.
CASSQERPSGANVLTF
TGCGCCAGCAGCCAAGAGCGACCCTCTGGGGCCAACGTCCTGACTTTC
>few|TRBV7-9|TRBJ2-5|TRBD2
CASSLSGGQETQYF
TGTGCCAGCAGCTTGAGCGGGGGGCAAGAGACCCAGTACTTC
>once|TRBV2|TRBJ1-5|.
CASRGIGSQPQHF
TGTGCCAGCAGGGGAATAGGATCCCAGCCCCAGCATTTT
>.|TRBV5-1|TRBJ2-5|TRBD2
CASSLGGGQETQYF
TGCGCCAGCAGCTTGGGCGGGGGACAAGAGACCCAGTACTTC
>.|TRBV4-1|TRBJ1-4|TRBD1
CASSQPPGTGQEKLFF
TGCGCCAGCAGCCAACCCCCGGGGACAGGGCAGGAAAAACTGTTTTTT
>.|TRBV7-8|TRBJ1-5|.
CASSRGGNQPQHF
TGTGCCAGCAGCCGTGGGGGAAATCAGCCCCAGCATTTT
>.|TRBV5-6|TRBJ2-1|.
CASSIPRPDGEQFF
TGTGCCAGCAGCATACCTCGGCCGGACGGTGAGCAGTTCTTC
>.|TRBV5-1|TRBJ1-2|.
CASSPLGYGYTF
TGCGCCAGCAGCCCCCTCGGGTATGGCTACACCTTC
>.|TRBV30|TRBJ1-3|.
CAWSPNGGNTIYF
TGTGCCTGGAGTCCCAACGGAGGAAACACCATATATTTT